This T cell receptor beta chain was recovered during a study of technical replicates of blood from a handful of donors. The data were produced by immunoSEQ multiplex PCR, yet TCRdb's version contains in-frame clones alone and is incomplete. The sample has about 72,000 clones, roughly 95% seen once. V shed 3 bases and J shed 5 bases, with 14 bases lying between them. The germline V gene has CDR1 SGHAT and CDR2 FQDESV (reference sequence). This CDR3 has 14 residues. V and J are TRBV11-1 and TRBJ2-7; D possibly corresponds to TRBD2 (6 bases). Sequencing used T cells isolated from PBMCs. The clonotype comes from a human donor in good health. CDR3 sequence: CASSFRGWGDEQYF. The CDR3 DNA follows: TGTGCCAGCAGCTTCCGTGGTTGGGGGGACGAGCAGTACTTC. Based on the CDR3 plus reference TRBV11-1 and TRBJ2-7, the full variable domain is EAEVAQSPRYKITEKSQAVAFWCDPISGHATLYWYRQILGQGPELLVQFQDESVVDDSQLPKDRFSAERLKGVDSTLKIQPAELGDSAMYLCASSFRGWGDEQYFGPGTRLTVT.